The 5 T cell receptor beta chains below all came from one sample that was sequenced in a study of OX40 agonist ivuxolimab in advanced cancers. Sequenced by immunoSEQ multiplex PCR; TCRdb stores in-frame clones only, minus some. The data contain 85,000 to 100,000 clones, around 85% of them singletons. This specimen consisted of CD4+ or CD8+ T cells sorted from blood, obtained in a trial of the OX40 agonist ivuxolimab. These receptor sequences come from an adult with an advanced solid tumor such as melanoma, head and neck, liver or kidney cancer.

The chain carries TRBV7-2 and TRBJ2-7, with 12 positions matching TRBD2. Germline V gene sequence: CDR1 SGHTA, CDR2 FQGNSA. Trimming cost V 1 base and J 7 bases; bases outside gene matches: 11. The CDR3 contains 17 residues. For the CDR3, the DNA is TGTGCCAGCAGCTTAGTACCCTCTAGCGGGAGGGCCGGTGAGCAGTACTTC. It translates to CASSLVPSSGRAGEQYF.

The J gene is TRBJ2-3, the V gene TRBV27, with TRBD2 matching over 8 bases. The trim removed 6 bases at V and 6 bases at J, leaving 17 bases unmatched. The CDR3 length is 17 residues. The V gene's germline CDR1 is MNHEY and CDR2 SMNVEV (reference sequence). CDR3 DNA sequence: TGTGCCAGCAGCCAACTCAGACCCGAGGTAGCGGGGGATACGCAGTATTTT. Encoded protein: CASSQLRPEVAGDTQYF.

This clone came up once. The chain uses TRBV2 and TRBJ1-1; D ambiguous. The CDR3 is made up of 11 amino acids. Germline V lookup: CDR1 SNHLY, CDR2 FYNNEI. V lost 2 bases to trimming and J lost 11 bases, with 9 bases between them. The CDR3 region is CASSENVGAFF. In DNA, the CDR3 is TGTGCCAGCAGTGAAAATGTGGGCGCTTTCTTT.

CDR3 sequence reads: CASSQGYRGSYSYEQYF. In DNA form, the CDR3 reads TGCGCCAGCAGCCAAGGGTACCGCGGGAGTTACTCCTACGAGCAGTACTTC. V gene TRBV4-1 combines with J gene TRBJ2-7; TRBD2 matches at 7 bases. The CDR3 is made up of 17 amino acids. V shed 1 base, J shed 0 bases, and the junction held 9 bases outside the gene matches. The germline V gene encodes CDR1 MGHRA and CDR2 YSYEKL.

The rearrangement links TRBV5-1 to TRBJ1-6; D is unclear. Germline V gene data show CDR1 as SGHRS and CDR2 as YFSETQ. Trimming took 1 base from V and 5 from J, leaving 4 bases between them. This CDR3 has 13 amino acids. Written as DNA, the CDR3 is TGCGCCAGCAGCTTGCAGGATAATTCACCCCTCCACTTT. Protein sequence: CASSLQDNSPLHF.